Each of the 8 T cell receptor beta chains below was sequenced from the same sample in a study of cytomegalovirus exposure and HLA in healthy donors. The PCR ran on 60 Vbeta and 13 Jbeta primers. Data came from immunoSEQ multiplex PCR; TCRdb stores just in-frame clones and leaves some out. The table lists about 270,000 clones, roughly 70% of them singletons, with approximately 2.5% in the top ten. The material sequenced was PBMCs. The receptor set was obtained from a female donor in good health and CMV-seronegative.

The J gene is TRBJ1-1, the V gene TRBV13, with D unresolved. Per germline, CDR1 PRHDT and CDR2 FYEKMQ (reference sequence). V was clipped by 3 bases and J by 7 bases, with 9 bases between them. The CDR3 totals 12 residues. In DNA, the CDR3 is TGTGCCAGCAGCTTGGGAGGGAATGAAGCTTTCTTT. This encodes CASSLGGNEAFF.

The chain recombines TRBV5-1 with TRBJ2-2; D not resolved. Germline assignment: CDR1 SGHRS and CDR2 YFSETQ. There are 15 residues in the CDR3. Trimming took off 0 bases at V and 1 base at J, with 7 bases between the two ends. In DNA, the CDR3 is TGCGCCAGCAGCTTGGAGAGAGTGAACACCGGGGAGCTGTTTTTT. Its protein is CASSLERVNTGELFF.

CDR3 loop: CASSLQGSSYEQYF. CDR3 sequence (DNA): TGTGCCAGCTCACTACAGGGTAGCTCCTACGAGCAGTACTTC. The V and J genes are TRBV18 and TRBJ2-7, with D perhaps matching TRBD1 (6 bases). The CDR3 is made up of 14 amino acids. V lost 4 bases, J lost 0 bases, and 10 bases lay in between. The V gene's germline CDR1 is KGHSH and CDR2 LQKENI.

The chain couples TRBV7-9 to TRBJ2-7; D perhaps matches TRBD2 (5 bases). Germline V gives CDR1 SEHNR, CDR2 FQNEAQ (reference sequence). CDR3 length: 12 amino acids. Deletions cut 5 bases from V and 7 bases from J, with 12 bases between. The CDR3 is CASSQESGEQYF. In nucleotides, the CDR3 is TGTGCCAGCAGCCAAGAGTCGGGGGAGCAGTACTTC. Complete variable domain (other parts from reference TRBV7-9 and TRBJ2-7): DTGVSQNPRHKITKRGQNVTFRCDPISEHNRLYWYRQTLGQGPEFLTYFQNEAQLEKSRLLSDRFSAERPKGSFSTLEIQRTEQGDSAMYLCASSQESGEQYFGPGTRLTVT.

V is TRBV7-8 and J is TRBJ2-7; TRBD1 agrees at 9 bases. Germline-derived CDR1 and CDR2 are SGHVS and FQNEAQ. The V and J ends lost 5 bases and 4 bases, in that order; junction bases with no gene match: 15. This CDR3 has 17 residues. This chain's CDR3 is CASSPRTGEIGSYEQYF. In DNA form, the CDR3 reads TGTGCCAGCAGCCCCCGGACAGGGGAAATAGGAAGTTACGAGCAGTACTTC.

This chain joins TRBV29-1 and TRBJ2-7; no definite D call. This CDR3 has 11 amino acids. The V end lost 1 base, the J end lost 5 bases, and 6 bases lay between the germline ends. Germline loops: CDR1 SQVTM, CDR2 ANQGSEA. This CDR3 is CSVEASDEQYF. CDR3 in DNA: TGCAGCGTTGAAGCGTCGGACGAGCAGTACTTC.

CDR3 in DNA: TGCAGCGTTGGTTTCGCTAGCGGCTCCTACGAGCAGTACTTC. It codes for CSVGFASGSYEQYF. The rearrangement joins TRBV29-1 to TRBJ2-7; 7 bases match TRBD2. The germline V gene has CDR1 SQVTM and CDR2 ANQGSEA. The CDR3 length is 14 residues. V lost 4 bases, J lost 0 bases, and 6 bases stayed unmatched.

The rearrangement uses TRBV7-2 and TRBJ2-7, with 9 bases lining up with TRBD1. V shed 6 bases, J shed 5 bases, and the junction held 11 bases outside the gene matches. From germline, CDR1 is SGHTA and CDR2 FQGNSA. The CDR3 extends over 15 amino acids. The CDR3 is CASSPDRGSLHEQYF. The CDR3 DNA reads as TGTGCCAGCAGTCCGGACAGGGGAAGTCTCCACGAGCAGTACTTC.